The T cell receptor (beta chain) described here comes from a study of blood T cell repertoires in COVID-19. On the study more broadly: Collection of acute and convalescent COVID-19 samples took place in the United States, Italy and Spain. T cells, B-cell-depleted T cells, or PBMCs provided the cDNA or gDNA that served as material.

Looked up from germline, CDR1 is SGHNT and CDR2 is YYREEE (reference sequence). CDR3 size: 15 residues. Trimming cost V 3 bases and J 5 bases; bases outside gene matches: 6. As handled by the study authors: Nucleated cell number was recorded as an estimate derived from reference gene primer amplification. The method was immunoSEQ multiplex PCR; TCRdb's version includes in-frame clones alone and lacks a portion of them. The D gene and trimming were derived from the DNA, and the V and J assignments and clone size from that table. The repertoire holds about 74,000 clones, with roughly nine tenths as singletons.

This clonotype was sampled from a man aged 50-60 years with acute or convalescent COVID-19. The chain links TRBV5-4 to TRBJ2-2; the match to TRBD1 covers 8 bases. The source material was peripheral blood. CDR3 DNA sequence: TGTGCCAGCAGCTGGGGGACAGGAGGGACCGGGGAGCTGTTTTTT. This codes for CASSWGTGGTGELFF.